This T cell receptor beta chain originates from a study of blood T cell repertoires in COVID-19. Turning to the study itself: PBMCs, B-cell-depleted T cells, or T cells were the source of the cDNA or gDNA that made up the material.

Sequenced by immunoSEQ multiplex PCR; TCRdb stores in-frame clones only, minus some. The sample contains under 250,000 clones, roughly 88% of which appear only once. The V gene's germline CDR1 is GTSNPN and CDR2 SVGIG (reference sequence). V was cut by 1 base and J by 2 bases, with 10 bases left in between. The CDR3 runs 14 residues. V is TRBV30 and J is TRBJ2-3, with D tentatively TRBD2 (6 bases). The sequence came from an elderly woman with COVID-19, enrolled during active disease. Sequencing was performed on peripheral blood. The CDR3: CAWSGTGVTDTQYF. The CDR3 DNA follows: TGTGCCTGGAGTGGGACGGGGGTCACAGATACGCAGTATTTT.